The 5 T cell receptor beta chains given below trace back to one sample, sequenced in a study of cytomegalovirus exposure and HLA in healthy donors. 60 Vbeta and 13 Jbeta primers were used in PCR. Assay: immunoSEQ multiplex PCR; the TCRdb copy retains only in-frame clones and omits some. The sample has some 210,000 clones, roughly 80% seen once. The sequenced material came from PBMCs. These receptors all come from a male donor in good health and CMV-seronegative.

There are a few counts of this clone. The chain combines TRBV7-6 with TRBJ2-1, with 11 bases identical to TRBD2. J gave up 5 bases and V 4 bases, and 4 bases lay outside the gene matches. Per germline, CDR1 SGHVS and CDR2 FNYEAQ. The CDR3 totals 15 residues. The CDR3 spells CASSSLAGGNNEQFF. CDR3 nucleotide sequence: TGTGCCAGCAGCTCCCTAGCGGGAGGTAACAATGAGCAGTTCTTC.

The chain combines TRBV2 with TRBJ2-7; TRBD2 matches 14 bases. This CDR3 comprises 19 residues. Germline lookup yields CDR1 SNHLY and CDR2 FYNNEI. The trim removed 10 bases at V and 6 bases at J, leaving 23 bases unmatched. The CDR3 is CATQWTGAGLAGGFPEQYF. CDR3 bases: TGTGCCACCCAGTGGACGGGGGCAGGACTAGCGGGAGGATTCCCCGAGCAGTACTTC.

The sample holds a few counts of this clone. This chain links TRBV25-1 with TRBJ2-5; 9 bases map to TRBD1. With V trimmed by 6 bases and J by 2 bases, 4 bases remained unmatched. The CDR3 consists of 14 residues. CDR1 is MGHDK and CDR2 is SYGVNS in the germline V gene. The CDR3 DNA is TGTGCCAGCAGCCCTGACAGGGGGCAAGAGACCCAGTACTTC. Protein sequence: CASSPDRGQETQYF.

This clone was seen only a few times. The CDR3 DNA sequence: TGCGCCAGCAGTTTTATGACAGGCGGTGGAAACGAGCAGTACTTC. Its protein product is CASSFMTGGGNEQYF. V and J are TRBV5-1 and TRBJ2-7, with D tentatively TRBD1 (6 bases). Trimming cost V 5 bases and J 5 bases, with 20 bases left between them. CDR1 SGHRS and CDR2 YFSETQ come from the germline V gene. The CDR3 consists of 15 residues.

The chain is built from TRBV5-6 and TRBJ2-1; D is perhaps TRBD1 (5 bases). Per the germline V gene, CDR1 is SGHDT and CDR2 is YYEEEE. The CDR3 totals 16 residues. The V gene lost 0 bases and the J gene lost 6 bases, with 16 bases spanning the gap. As DNA, the CDR3 is TGTGCCAGCAGCTTGGCTATACAGGAATGGGGCAATGAGCAGTTCTTC. Protein sequence: CASSLAIQEWGNEQFF. The variable domain in full, completed from reference TRBV5-6 and TRBJ2-1, reads DAGVTQSPTHLIKTRGQQVTLRCSPKSGHDTVSWYQQALGQGPQFIFQYYEEEERQRGNFPDRFSGHQFPNYSSELNVNALLLGDSALYLCASSLAIQEWGNEQFFGPGTRLTVL.